These T cell receptor beta chains were read from a single sample in a study of blood T cell repertoires in COVID-19. The method was immunoSEQ multiplex PCR; TCRdb's version includes in-frame clones alone and lacks a portion of them. This sample has tens of thousands of clones, with 75% to 95% found just once. The sample taken for sequencing was peripheral blood. Source of these receptors: a human donor with active COVID-19. The donor label of this sample is uncertain. CDR3s include the opening cysteine and the closing phenylalanine or tryptophan. A D gene is named only where the DNA matches it firmly. A row's size may be missing; if present it is once, few, many or a size class.

d_call,v_call,j_call,cdr3_length,clone_size,cdr3_nt,cdr3_aa
.,TRBV6-1,TRBJ1-4,15,.,TGTGCCAGCAGCACTACCGCAACAGGGAGTGAAAAACTGTTTTTT,CASSTTATGSEKLFF
TRBD1,TRBV29-1,TRBJ1-1,10,.,TGCAGCGTTGGGACAGGTGAAGCTTTCTTT,CSVGTGEAFF
.,TRBV5-4,TRBJ2-5,15,.,TGTGCCAGCAGCTTGAAAGGGGGGGGTCTAAAGACCCAGTACTTC,CASSLKGGGLKTQYF
TRBD1,TRBV6-4,TRBJ2-2,17,few,TGTGCCAGCACCCCTTCAGGGACAGGGGGCGCCGGCGGGGAGCTGTTTTTT,CASTPSGTGGAGGELFF
.,TRBV21-1,TRBJ2-7,19,.,TGTGCCAGCAGCAAACAGGGTCGGCTAGCGGGGATGAACTCCTACGAGCAGTACTTC,CASSKQGRLAGMNSYEQYF
.,TRBV7-9,TRBJ2-1,16,.,TGTGCCAGCAGCCCAGAGGGGGGAGGGGGCTACAATGAGCAGTTCTTC,CASSPEGGGGYNEQFF
TRBD2,TRBV9,TRBJ2-5,15,.,TGTGCCAGCAGCGTAGGGACTAGCGTGAAAGAGACCCAGTACTTC,CASSVGTSVKETQYF
.,TRBV9,TRBJ1-1,15,.,TGTGCCAGCAGCGTAGCTCAGGGCGCGAACACTGAAGCTTTCTTT,CASSVAQGANTEAFF
.,TRBV28,TRBJ1-4,14,.,TGTGCCAGCAGTTTCAGGGTTACTAATGAAAAACTGTTTTTT,CASSFRVTNEKLFF
TRBD1,TRBV10-3,TRBJ2-5,15,.,TGTGCCATAAGGGACAGGGGAAGAAATGAAGAGACCCAGTACTTC,CAIRDRGRNEETQYF
.,TRBV6-5,TRBJ1-1,15,.,TGTGCCAGCACCAAGAGCGGAAGGACGGACACTGAAGCTTTCTTT,CASTKSGRTDTEAFF
TRBD1,TRBV6-1,TRBJ1-5,14,few,TGTGCCAGCAGTGACCTAGACAGGGGTAAGGCCCAGCATTTT,CASSDLDRGKAQHF
TRBD2,TRBV7-9,TRBJ2-3,16,.,TGTGCCAGCAGCTTGGGCCGACTAGCGGCGACAGATACGCAGTATTTT,CASSLGRLAATDTQYF
.,TRBV27,TRBJ2-7,16,.,TGTGCCAGCAGTTTATTCCGGCCTAGGACTGCTTACGAGCAGTACTTC,CASSLFRPRTAYEQYF
TRBD1,TRBV28,TRBJ2-7,15,.,TGTGCCAGCAGGGGGACCGGGACAGGGGCCCTCGAGCAGTACTTC,CASRGTGTGALEQYF
.,TRBV6-1,TRBJ1-5,13,.,TGTGCCAGCAGTGACAGGCTGGAACAGCCCCAGCATTTT,CASSDRLEQPQHF
TRBD2,TRBV9,TRBJ2-5,15,.,TGTGCCAGCAGCTCCTCCGGGAGGGAAGAAGAGACCCAGTACTTC,CASSSSGREEETQYF
TRBD2,TRBV24-1,TRBJ2-3,16,.,TGTGCCACCAGTGATTCTAAGCGGGGGGACACATATACGCAGTATTTT,CATSDSKRGDTYTQYF
TRBD1,TRBV19,TRBJ1-2,18,.,TGTGCCAGTAGTACCCTCCGGGGACAGGGGGCGCGCAGATCCGGCTACACCTTC,CASSTLRGQGARRSGYTF
.,TRBV4-1,TRBJ1-1,16,.,TGCGCCAGCAGCCAAGAGGGGGGGCGTCTGAACACTGAAGCTTTCTTT,CASSQEGGRLNTEAFF
TRBD1,TRBV20-1,TRBJ1-2,14,.,TGCAGTGCTAGTACGACAGGGGTTGTGTATGGCTACACCTTC,CSASTTGVVYGYTF
.,TRBV6-1,TRBJ1-5,18,.,TGTGCCAGCAGTGGGGTTCCACGGGGTATAGGGAGCAATCAGCCCCAGCATTTT,CASSGVPRGIGSNQPQHF
.,TRBV2,TRBJ2-1,13,.,TGTGCCAGCAGCCTAGGACTGTTGAATGAGCAGTTCTTC,CASSLGLLNEQFF
.,TRBV5-1,TRBJ1-1,15,.,TGCGCCAGCAGCCCAGCCGGGGGATTGAACACTGAAGCTTTCTTT,CASSPAGGLNTEAFF
.,TRBV29-1,TRBJ1-2,12,.,TGCAGCGGCCGATACAGGGCTGGGGGCTACACCTTC,CSGRYRAGGYTF
.,TRBV9,TRBJ1-1,13,.,TGTGCCAGCAGCGTAGGGGGGGTTGGCGAAGCTTTCTTT,CASSVGGVGEAFF
TRBD1,TRBV6-6,TRBJ1-6,15,.,TGTGCCAGCAGTTACGCCGACAGGGGGCTTTCACCCCTCCACTTT,CASSYADRGLSPLHF
.,TRBV5-5,TRBJ1-3,15,.,TGTGCCAGCTCGGGGGGCAACGGTGGTGGAAACACCATATATTTT,CASSGGNGGGNTIYF
.,TRBV7-2,TRBJ2-5,13,.,TGTGCCAGCAGCACCAGGGTCCAAGAGACCCAGTACTTC,CASSTRVQETQYF
.,TRBV5-1,TRBJ2-7,16,.,TGCGCCAGCAGCTTGGACTTGGGTGGGCCGCCCTACGAGCAGTACTTC,CASSLDLGGPPYEQYF
TRBD1,TRBV28,TRBJ2-5,14,.,TGTGCCAGCAGTCCCAAGACAGGGCGGGAGACCCAGTACTTC,CASSPKTGRETQYF
.,TRBV5-1,TRBJ1-1,14,.,TGCGCCAGCAGCTTAGCTGCAGGGATATCGGAAGCTTTCTTT,CASSLAAGISEAFF
.,TRBV14,TRBJ2-1,14,.,TGTGCCAGCAGCCAAGATCCAGGCTCCACCGAGCAGTTCTTC,CASSQDPGSTEQFF
TRBD2,TRBV5-4,TRBJ2-5,17,.,TGTGCCAGCAGCTTGGGGGGACTAGGTCTCGGGCAAGAGACCCAGTACTTC,CASSLGGLGLGQETQYF
.,TRBV11-2,TRBJ1-1,16,.,TGTGCCAGCAGCTGGAACCCGCGGACACAGAACACTGAAGCTTTCTTT,CASSWNPRTQNTEAFF